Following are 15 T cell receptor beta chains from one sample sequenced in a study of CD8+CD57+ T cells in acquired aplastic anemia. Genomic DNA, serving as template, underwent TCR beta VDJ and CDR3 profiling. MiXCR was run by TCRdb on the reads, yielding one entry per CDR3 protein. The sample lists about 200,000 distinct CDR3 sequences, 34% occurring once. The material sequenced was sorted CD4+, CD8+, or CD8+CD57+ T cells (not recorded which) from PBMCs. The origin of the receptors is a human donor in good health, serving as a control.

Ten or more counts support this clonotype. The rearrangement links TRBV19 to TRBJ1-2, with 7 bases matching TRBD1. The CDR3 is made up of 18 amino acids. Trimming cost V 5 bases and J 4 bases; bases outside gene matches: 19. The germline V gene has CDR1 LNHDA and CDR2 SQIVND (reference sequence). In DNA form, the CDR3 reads TGTGCCAGTAGTTCCCGCCTCGGACAGGTGAAAGACGCCTATGGCTACACCTTC. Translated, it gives CASSSRLGQVKDAYGYTF.

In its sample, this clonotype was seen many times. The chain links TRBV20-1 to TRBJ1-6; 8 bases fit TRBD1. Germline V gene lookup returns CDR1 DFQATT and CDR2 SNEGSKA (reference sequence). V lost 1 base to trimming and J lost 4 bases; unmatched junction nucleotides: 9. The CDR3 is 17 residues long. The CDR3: CSARGGQGLGYNSPLHF. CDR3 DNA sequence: TGCAGTGCTAGAGGTGGACAGGGCCTCGGATATAATTCACCCCTCCACTTT.

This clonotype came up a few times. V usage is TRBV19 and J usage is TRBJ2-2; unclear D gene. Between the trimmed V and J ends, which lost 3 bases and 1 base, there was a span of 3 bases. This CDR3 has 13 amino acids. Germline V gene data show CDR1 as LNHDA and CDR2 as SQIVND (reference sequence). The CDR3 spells CASSMGNTGELFF. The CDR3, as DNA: TGTGCCAGTAGTATGGGGAACACCGGGGAGCTGTTTTTT. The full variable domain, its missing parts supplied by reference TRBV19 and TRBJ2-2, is DGGITQSPKYLFRKEGQNVTLSCEQNLNHDAMYWYRQDPGQGLRLIYYSQIVNDFQKGDIAEGYSVSREKKESFPLTVTSAQKNPTAFYLCASSMGNTGELFFGEGSRLTVL.

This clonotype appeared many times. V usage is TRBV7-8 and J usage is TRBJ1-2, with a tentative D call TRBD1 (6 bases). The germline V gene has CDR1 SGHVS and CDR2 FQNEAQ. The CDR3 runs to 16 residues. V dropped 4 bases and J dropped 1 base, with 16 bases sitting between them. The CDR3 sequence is CASSSDRTPFNYGYTF. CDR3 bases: TGTGCCAGCAGCTCAGACAGGACGCCCTTTAACTATGGCTACACCTTC. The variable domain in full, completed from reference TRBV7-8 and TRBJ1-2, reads GAGVSQSPRYKVAKRGQDVALRCDPISGHVSLFWYQQALGQGPEFLTYFQNEAQLDKSGLPSDRFFAERPEGSVSTLKIQRTQQEDSAVYLCASSSDRTPFNYGYTFGSGTRLTVV.

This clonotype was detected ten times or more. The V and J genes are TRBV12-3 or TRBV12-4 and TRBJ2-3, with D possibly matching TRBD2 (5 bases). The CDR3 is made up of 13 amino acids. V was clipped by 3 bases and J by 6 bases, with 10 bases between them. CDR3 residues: CASSFGVADTQYF. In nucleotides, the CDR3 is TGTGCCAGCAGTTTCGGCGTAGCGGATACGCAGTATTTT.

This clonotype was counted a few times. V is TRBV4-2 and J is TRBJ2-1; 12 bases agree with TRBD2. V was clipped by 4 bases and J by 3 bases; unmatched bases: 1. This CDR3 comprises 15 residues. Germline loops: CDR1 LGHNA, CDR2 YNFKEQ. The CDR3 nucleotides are TGTGCCAGCAGCCCGACTAGCGGGAGCTACAATGAGCAGTTCTTC. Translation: CASSPTSGSYNEQFF.

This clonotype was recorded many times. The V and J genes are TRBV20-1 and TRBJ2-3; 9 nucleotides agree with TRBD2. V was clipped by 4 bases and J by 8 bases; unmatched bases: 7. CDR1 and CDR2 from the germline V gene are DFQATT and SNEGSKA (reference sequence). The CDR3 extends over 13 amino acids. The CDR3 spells CSATGLALGTQYF. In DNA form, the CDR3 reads TGCAGTGCTACGGGACTAGCTTTGGGTACGCAGTATTTT.

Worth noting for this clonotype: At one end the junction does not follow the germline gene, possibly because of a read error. The CDR3 nucleotides are TGTGTCAGCAGTGACCAGGGGGGCGATGAGCAGTTCTTC. It encodes CVSSDQGGDEQFF. V and J are TRBV6-1 and TRBJ2-1; tentatively, D is TRBD1 (7 bases). CDR3 size: 13 residues. The germline V gene has CDR1 MNHNS and CDR2 SASEGT.

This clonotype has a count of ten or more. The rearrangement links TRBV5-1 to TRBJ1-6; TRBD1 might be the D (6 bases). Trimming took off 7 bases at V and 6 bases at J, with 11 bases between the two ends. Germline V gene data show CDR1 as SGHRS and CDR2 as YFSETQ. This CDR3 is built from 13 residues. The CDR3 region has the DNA TGCGCCAGCGGGGCAGGGGTTAATTCACCCCTCCACTTT. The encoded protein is CASGAGVNSPLHF.

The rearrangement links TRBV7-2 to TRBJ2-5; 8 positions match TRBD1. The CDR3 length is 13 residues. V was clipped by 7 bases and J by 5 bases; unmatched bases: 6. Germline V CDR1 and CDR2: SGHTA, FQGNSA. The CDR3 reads CASNRQGIETQYF. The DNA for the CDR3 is TGTGCCAGCAATCGACAGGGGATTGAGACCCAGTACTTC.

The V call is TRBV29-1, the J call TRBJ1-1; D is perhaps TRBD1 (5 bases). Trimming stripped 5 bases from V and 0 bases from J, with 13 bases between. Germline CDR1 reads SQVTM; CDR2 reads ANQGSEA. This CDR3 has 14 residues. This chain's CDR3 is CSVIPEGMNTEAFF. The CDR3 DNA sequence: TGCAGCGTTATCCCCGAGGGGATGAACACTGAAGCTTTCTTT.

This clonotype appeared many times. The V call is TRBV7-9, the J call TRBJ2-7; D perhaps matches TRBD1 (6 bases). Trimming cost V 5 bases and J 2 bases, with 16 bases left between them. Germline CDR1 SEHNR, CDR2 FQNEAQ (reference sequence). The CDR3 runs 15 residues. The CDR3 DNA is TGTGCCAGCAGCGCAGGGGTGACAGTCACCTACGAGCAGTACTTC. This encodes CASSAGVTVTYEQYF. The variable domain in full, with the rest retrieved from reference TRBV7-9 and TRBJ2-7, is DTGVSQNPRHKITKRGQNVTFRCDPISEHNRLYWYRQTLGQGPEFLTYFQNEAQLEKSRLLSDRFSAERPKGSFSTLEIQRTEQGDSAMYLCASSAGVTVTYEQYFGPGTRLTVT.

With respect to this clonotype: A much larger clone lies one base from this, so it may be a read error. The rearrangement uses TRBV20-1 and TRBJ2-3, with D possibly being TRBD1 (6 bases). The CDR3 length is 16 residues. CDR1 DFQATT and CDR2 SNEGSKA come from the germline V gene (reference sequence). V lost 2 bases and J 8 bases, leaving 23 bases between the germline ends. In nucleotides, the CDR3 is TGCAGTGCTAGATTGGTTTGGACAGATGGCGCGGGTACGCAGTATTTT. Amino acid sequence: CSARLVWTDGAGTQYF.

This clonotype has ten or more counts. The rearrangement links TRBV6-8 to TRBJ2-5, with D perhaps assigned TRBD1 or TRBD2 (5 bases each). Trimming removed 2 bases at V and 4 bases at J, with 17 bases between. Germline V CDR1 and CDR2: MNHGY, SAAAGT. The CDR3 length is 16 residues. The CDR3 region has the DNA TGTGCCAGCAGTTACCCGGGAACTGTTGGGGGAGAGACCCAGTACTTC. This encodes CASSYPGTVGGETQYF.

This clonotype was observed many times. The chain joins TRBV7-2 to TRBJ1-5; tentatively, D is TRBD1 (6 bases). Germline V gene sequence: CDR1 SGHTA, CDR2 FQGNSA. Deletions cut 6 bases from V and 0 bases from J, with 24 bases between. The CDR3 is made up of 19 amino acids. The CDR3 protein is CASSRGTGSLRYSNQPQHF. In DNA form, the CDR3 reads TGTGCCAGCAGTCGAGGTACAGGGTCCCTGCGTTATAGCAATCAGCCCCAGCATTTT.